This TCR beta chain was identified during a study of CD8 T cells in Susac syndrome. Overall study results and limits: In Susac syndrome, CD4+ T cell repertoires lacked any clonal expansion.

The V end was cut by 6 bases, the J end by 0 bases, with 12 bases between. CDR1 is SQVTM, CDR2 ANQGSEA, per germline. CDR3 size: 14 residues. The authors carried out high-throughput sequencing of TCR beta. They applied it to CD8+ and CD4+ T cells obtained from blood. The CD8+ and CD4+ T cells were negatively isolated, with the TEMRA cells enriched by FACS. Roughly 0.45 to 1 ug RNA was reverse transcribed with random hexamers. immunoSEQ multiplex PCR amplified TCR beta CDR3 across 54 Vbeta, 13 Jbeta. TCRdb recomputed calls from the immunoSEQ multiplex PCR reads with MiXCR, one row per CDR3 protein. The table records roughly 150,000 distinct CDR3 sequences, 85% to 95% of them present only once. As to this clonotype: Its specificity is not known.

This chain uses TRBV29-1 with TRBJ2-1, with D perhaps TRBD1 or TRBD2 (5 bases each). The clonotype was recovered from a human donor with Susac syndrome. The sample taken for sequencing was CD4+ T cells from PBMCs. This chain's CDR3 is CSVIGESSYNEQFF. The CDR3 nucleotides are TGCAGCGTGATAGGGGAGAGCTCCTACAATGAGCAGTTCTTC.